These 9 T cell receptor beta chains originate from one sample sequenced in a study of T cells after yellow fever vaccination (dated by TCRdb to the late 2010s). Read against the paper, the sample's treatment or condition label means: live attenuated yellow fever vaccine strain. The receptor library was made with 5' RACE. The instrument given in TCRdb is Illumina HiSeq 2500. TCRdb reprocessed the public reads (quality trimming at Q25 with fastp, clone calling with MiXCR) and kept in-frame beta chains. Under each unique CDR3 protein, matching rows form one entry showing the most common genes and DNA. This sample is represented by around 360,000 distinct CDR3 sequences; approximately 10% of them were singletons. Around 18% of the sample goes to the ten largest clones. The sequenced sample was PBMCs, obtained on the day of the first yellow fever vaccination. The receptors were gathered from a young man who received the YFV17D yellow fever vaccine.

This clonotype was counted between two and nine times. The chain uses TRBV12-3 or TRBV12-4 and TRBJ2-7, with no clear D. The ends were cut back, 8 bases at V and 3 bases at J, with 11 bases in the middle. The CDR3 has 12 residues. CDR3 amino acids: CASGLVGYEQYF. CDR3 DNA sequence: TGTGCCAGCGGTCTGGTAGGCTACGAGCAGTACTTC.

The V call is TRBV24-1, the J call TRBJ2-3, with 13 bases identical to TRBD2. This CDR3 contains 17 residues. V gave up 4 bases and J gave up 1 base; unmatched junction bases: 4. Germline V lookup: CDR1 KGHDR, CDR2 SFDVKD. CDR3 in amino acids: CATSDPGTSGGTDTQYF. The CDR3 DNA is TGTGCCACCAGTGACCCCGGGACTAGCGGGGGCACAGATACGCAGTATTTT.

This sequence joins TRBV20-1 and TRBJ2-5; TRBD2 aligns across 8 bases. The CDR3 extends over 14 amino acids. Germline V gene lookup returns CDR1 DFQATT and CDR2 SNEGSKA (reference sequence). The V and J ends lost 3 bases and 5 bases, in that order; junction bases with no gene match: 8. CDR3 loop: CSARMSGGLETQYF. Written as DNA, the CDR3 is TGCAGTGCTAGGATGAGCGGGGGCCTTGAGACCCAGTACTTC.

The chain combines TRBV4-3 with TRBJ2-7; D may be TRBD2 (5 bases). V dropped 0 bases and J dropped 4 bases, with 13 bases sitting between them. Germline loops: CDR1 LGHNA, CDR2 YSLEER. The CDR3 spans 15 residues. This CDR3 reads CASSQEKGSGYEQYF. CDR3 DNA sequence: TGCGCCAGCAGCCAAGAGAAGGGATCGGGATACGAGCAGTACTTC.

This clonotype was observed a handful of times. The CDR3 here is CASRTQASYEQYF. CDR3 DNA: TGTGCCAGCAGGACACAGGCTAGCTACGAGCAGTACTTC. The chain links TRBV7-8 to TRBJ2-7, with D perhaps matching TRBD1 (5 bases). Germline assignment: CDR1 SGHVS and CDR2 FQNEAQ. The ends were cut back, 6 bases at V and 3 bases at J, with 12 bases in the middle. The CDR3 sequence is 13 residues long.

In this sample, this clonotype turned up a few times. The chain links TRBV20-1 to TRBJ1-5, with 7 bases lining up with TRBD1. This CDR3 contains 15 residues. V gave up 3 bases and J gave up 7 bases; unmatched junction bases: 12. From germline, CDR1 is DFQATT and CDR2 SNEGSKA (reference sequence). The CDR3 reads CSARPPGGIEQPQHF. As DNA, the CDR3 is TGCAGTGCTAGGCCTCCAGGGGGAATAGAACAGCCCCAGCATTTT.

The V and J genes are TRBV11-1 and TRBJ2-7; 7 bases align to TRBD2. V trimming: 3 bases; J trimming: 2 bases; junction bases outside the gene matches: 1. Germline loops: CDR1 SGHAT, CDR2 FQDESV (reference sequence). The CDR3 spans 13 residues. The CDR3 protein is CASSFGGAYEQYF. The CDR3 nucleotides read TGTGCCAGCAGCTTTGGGGGGGCCTACGAGCAGTACTTC.

This clonotype turned up a few times. The chain carries TRBV19 and TRBJ1-1; D remains unclear. V was pared by 3 bases and J by 4 bases, with 6 bases between. Germline lookup yields CDR1 LNHDA and CDR2 SQIVND (reference sequence). CDR3 length: 12 residues. The CDR3 region is CASSIPGTEAFF. CDR3 DNA: TGTGCCAGTAGTATTCCTGGCACTGAAGCTTTCTTT.

This clonotype was seen a few times. The J gene is TRBJ2-3, the V gene TRBV11-2; TRBD2 matches 8 bases. The trim removed 1 base at V and 4 bases at J, leaving 7 bases unmatched. There are 16 residues in the CDR3. The germline CDR1 and CDR2 sequences are SGHAT and FQNNGV. The CDR3, as DNA: TGTGCCAGCAGCTTAGTGGCGGGGGGCATTGCAGATACGCAGTATTTT. Translating it yields CASSLVAGGIADTQYF.